This T cell receptor (beta chain) was obtained from a study of cytomegalovirus exposure and HLA in healthy donors. Looked up from germline, CDR1 is SGDLS and CDR2 is YYNGEE. This CDR3 region has 20 residues. V was trimmed by 0 bases and J by 5 bases, leaving 29 bases between them. The study ran its PCR with 60 Vbeta and 13 Jbeta primers. Profiling relied on immunoSEQ multiplex PCR, and the TCRdb table lists in-frame clones only, not all of them. This table has 150,000 to 200,000 clones, approximately 81% appearing once. This rearrangement joins TRBV9 to TRBJ1-1; TRBD1 is a possible D gene (6 bases). The TCR originated in a boy younger than 18 in good health and CMV-seronegative. Sequencing was carried out using PBMCs. The CDR3 loop is CASSVAPVRGRLSPSTEAFF. For the CDR3, the DNA is TGTGCCAGCAGCGTAGCACCAGTCAGGGGTAGGCTATCCCCATCGACTGAAGCTTTCTTT.